The 30 T cell receptor beta chains given below trace back to one sample, sequenced in a study of blood T cell repertoires in COVID-19. Method: immunoSEQ multiplex PCR; TCRdb's copy keeps in-frame clones and lacks some. The sample contains 220,000 or so clones, approximately 84% of which appear only once. The sample consisted of peripheral blood. The receptors were sampled from a woman aged 60-75 years with acute or convalescent COVID-19.

The V gene is TRBV25-1, the J gene TRBJ1-4, with D perhaps TRBD1 (5 bases). The CDR3 contains 13 residues. The ends were cut back, 2 bases at V and 12 bases at J, with 13 bases in the middle. The germline V gene has CDR1 MGHDK and CDR2 SYGVNS. The CDR3 DNA reads TGTGCCAGCAGTGAAGGAGGGGCCGCGGAACTGTTTTTT. It specifies CASSEGGAAELFF. Combining the CDR3 with reference TRBV25-1 and TRBJ1-4 gives the whole variable domain EADIYQTPRYLVIGTGKKITLECSQTMGHDKMYWYQQDPGMELHLIHYSYGVNSTEKGDLSSESTVSRIRTEHFPLTLESARPSHTSQYLCASSEGGAAELFFGSGTQLSVL.

V is TRBV19 and J is TRBJ1-2; 10 nucleotides match TRBD1. CDR1 is LNHDA and CDR2 is SQIVND in the germline V gene (reference sequence). V lost 4 bases, J lost 4 bases, and 15 bases stayed unmatched. This CDR3 is built from 18 residues. CDR3 nucleotides: TGTGCCAGTAGTAGGGACAGGGGCCAATCAACTCGTATCTATGGCTACACCTTC. This sequence encodes CASSRDRGQSTRIYGYTF.

This clone is a singleton in its sample. The chain combines TRBV5-1 with TRBJ2-1; TRBD2 might be the D (5 bases). CDR3 size: 13 residues. V dropped 5 bases and J dropped 4 bases, with 10 bases sitting between them. CDR1 SGHRS and CDR2 YFSETQ come from the germline V gene. The DNA of the CDR3 is TGCGCCAGCAGGCTCGGGGATTACAATGAGCAGTTCTTC. Protein sequence: CASRLGDYNEQFF.

The chain joins TRBV5-1 to TRBJ2-1; D perhaps matches TRBD2 (6 bases). This CDR3 has 11 residues. Per germline, CDR1 SGHRS and CDR2 YFSETQ. Trimming shortened V by 7 bases and J by 9 bases, and 11 bases separated the two germline ends. This chain's CDR3 is CASGGLGEQFF. DNA of the CDR3: TGCGCCAGCGGGGGGTTAGGTGAGCAGTTCTTC.

This sequence joins TRBV27 and TRBJ1-1; 8 bases align to TRBD1. CDR3 length: 12 amino acids. V was clipped by 5 bases and J by 4 bases; unmatched bases: 0. The germline V gene encodes CDR1 MNHEY and CDR2 SMNVEV (reference sequence). DNA for the CDR3: TGTGCCAGCAGTGACAGGGGCACTGAAGCTTTCTTT. Amino acids: CASSDRGTEAFF.

The CDR3 reads CASSQEGGTNEKLFF. The CDR3 region has the DNA TGCGCCAGCAGCCAAGAGGGGGGAACTAATGAAAAACTGTTTTTT. This rearrangement joins TRBV4-1 to TRBJ1-4; D perhaps matches TRBD1 (5 bases). V lost 0 bases to trimming and J lost 1 base, with 6 bases between them. CDR1 is MGHRA, CDR2 YSYEKL, per germline. CDR3 length: 15 residues.

The rearrangement links TRBV3-1 (or the pseudogene TRBV3-2) to TRBJ1-6; 7 bases map to TRBD1. The CDR3 is 14 residues long. Per germline, CDR1 LGHDT and CDR2 YNNKEL (reference sequence). J was trimmed by 9 bases and V by 0 bases; bases with no gene match: 2. CDR3 amino acids: CASSQEQGVSPLHF. The CDR3, as DNA: TGTGCCAGCAGCCAAGAGCAGGGGGTTTCACCCCTCCACTTT.

This sequence joins TRBV19 and TRBJ1-2, with 8 bases identical to TRBD1. This CDR3 comprises 15 residues. With 3 bases clipped from V and 3 bases from J, the junction kept 6 bases outside the gene matches. Germline CDR1 and CDR2: LNHDA and SQIVND (reference sequence). CDR3 residues: CASSIIGTGHYGYTF. Written as DNA, the CDR3 is TGTGCCAGTAGTATCATCGGGACAGGACACTATGGCTACACCTTC.

The V call is TRBV3-1 (or the pseudogene TRBV3-2), the J call TRBJ2-1, with 10 bases identical to TRBD2. In germline, CDR1 is LGHDT, CDR2 YNNKEL (reference sequence). The CDR3 is made up of 15 amino acids. V dropped 4 bases and J dropped 5; count of bases not matched to a gene: 5. DNA of the CDR3: TGTGCCAGCAGCCTCATAGCGGGGGGCCACAATGAGCAGTTCTTC. Amino acids: CASSLIAGGHNEQFF.

The DNA of the CDR3 is TGTGCCAGTAGTAGCCCCCTAGCGGGGGACCCGTATACGCAGTATTTT. Translating it yields CASSSPLAGDPYTQYF. The chain links TRBV19 to TRBJ2-3, with 10 bases fitting TRBD2. This CDR3 has 16 amino acids. The V and J ends lost 4 bases and 7 bases, in that order; junction bases with no gene match: 11. CDR1 is LNHDA and CDR2 is SQIVND in the germline V gene (reference sequence).

The chain is built from TRBV20-1 and TRBJ1-1; possible D gene TRBD1, 5 bases. The CDR3 is 11 residues long. With 5 bases removed from V and 6 bases from J, the gap between germline ends came to 10 bases. Germline assignment: CDR1 DFQATT and CDR2 SNEGSKA (reference sequence). The CDR3 spells CSAQGFAEAFF. The CDR3 DNA reads TGCAGTGCTCAGGGATTTGCTGAAGCTTTCTTT.

The chain recombines TRBV6-5 with TRBJ2-1; tentatively, D is TRBD1 (5 bases). The CDR3 contains 14 residues. V lost 7 bases to trimming and J lost 5 bases, with 15 bases between them. Germline V gene data show CDR1 as MNHEY and CDR2 as SVGAGI. CDR3 protein: CASKIGNRNNEQFF. In nucleotides, the CDR3 is TGTGCCAGCAAGATAGGTAACAGGAACAATGAGCAGTTCTTC.

The J gene is TRBJ2-1, the V gene TRBV15; D might be TRBD2 (6 bases). Trimming pared 2 bases from V and 1 base from J, leaving 12 bases between. The CDR3 is 16 residues long. Germline assignment: CDR1 LNHNV and CDR2 YYDKDF (reference sequence). For the CDR3, the DNA is TGTGCCACCAGCAGAACCAGGGACTTGTCCTACAATGAGCAGTTCTTC. Its protein product is CATSRTRDLSYNEQFF.

This rearrangement joins TRBV5-4 to TRBJ1-2; TRBD1 might be the D (6 bases). Trimming took off 0 bases at V and 2 bases at J, with 11 bases between the two ends. From germline, CDR1 is SGHNT and CDR2 YYREEE (reference sequence). The CDR3 consists of 15 residues. The CDR3 nucleotides are TGTGCCAGCAGCTTGGCAGGGGTTCGGAACTATGGCTACACCTTC. As protein: CASSLAGVRNYGYTF.

This rearrangement joins TRBV6-2 or TRBV6-3 to TRBJ1-2; TRBD1 matches at 8 bases. The germline V gene has CDR1 MNHEY and CDR2 SVGEGT. Trimming removed 7 bases from V and 5 bases from J; junction bases left unmatched: 9. This CDR3 contains 14 residues. CDR3 sequence reads: CASIPGDRLYGYTF. In nucleotides, the CDR3 is TGTGCCAGCATCCCCGGGGACAGGTTGTATGGCTACACCTTC.

This sequence joins TRBV3-1 (or the pseudogene TRBV3-2) and TRBJ2-6; D gene unclear. CDR3 length: 16 residues. Looked up from germline, CDR1 is LGHDT and CDR2 is YNNKEL (reference sequence). Trimming left V 4 bases short and J 1 base short, with 11 bases between. Written as DNA, the CDR3 is TGTGCCAGCAGCCCCATTCAGAAATCTGGGGCCAACGTCCTGACTTTC. The encoded protein is CASSPIQKSGANVLTF.

The V call is TRBV30, the J call TRBJ1-2; D is ambiguous. The CDR3 consists of 13 residues. CDR1 and CDR2 (germline): GTSNPN, SVGIG (reference sequence). Deletions cut 0 bases from V and 2 bases from J, with 7 bases between. This chain's CDR3 is CAWSVDWNYGYTF. In DNA form, the CDR3 reads TGTGCCTGGAGTGTAGACTGGAACTATGGCTACACCTTC.

There are a few counts of this clone. V usage is TRBV11-2 and J usage is TRBJ1-5; TRBD1 agrees at 7 bases. Germline CDR1 SGHAT, CDR2 FQNNGV. The CDR3 has 15 amino acids. With V trimmed by 3 bases and J by 7 bases, 9 bases remained unmatched. CDR3 in amino acids: CASSFSTGARQPQHF. The CDR3 DNA follows: TGTGCCAGCAGCTTCTCAACAGGGGCAAGACAGCCCCAGCATTTT. The variable domain in full, with the rest retrieved from reference TRBV11-2 and TRBJ1-5, is EAGVAQSPRYKIIEKRQSVAFWCNPISGHATLYWYQQILGQGPKLLIQFQNNGVVDDSQLPKDRFSAERLKGVDSTLKIQPAKLEDSAVYLCASSFSTGARQPQHFGDGTRLSIL.

This clone was found a few times. V is TRBV27 and J is TRBJ1-6, with no clear D. Trimming pared 1 base from V and 8 bases from J, leaving 12 bases between. Germline lookup yields CDR1 MNHEY and CDR2 SMNVEV (reference sequence). The CDR3 is 15 amino acids. CDR3 amino acids: CASSLFPQVDSPLHF. CDR3 nucleotide sequence: TGTGCCAGCAGTTTATTTCCCCAGGTTGATTCACCCCTCCACTTT.

V is TRBV5-5 and J is TRBJ2-2; 9 nucleotides agree with TRBD1. This CDR3 has 16 residues. The V and J ends lost 2 bases and 1 base, in that order; junction bases with no gene match: 3. Germline assignment: CDR1 SGHKS and CDR2 YYEKEE (reference sequence). The CDR3 region is CASSFKDRGNTGELFF. In DNA form, the CDR3 reads TGTGCCAGCAGCTTTAAGGACAGGGGGAACACCGGGGAGCTGTTTTTT.

The chain couples TRBV10-3 to TRBJ1-1; TRBD1 is a possible D gene (5 bases). From germline, CDR1 is ENHRY and CDR2 SYGVKD. V lost 10 bases, J lost 1 base, and 13 bases lay in between. This CDR3 comprises 13 residues. The CDR3 here is CATVNQGNTEAFF. The CDR3 DNA reads as TGTGCCACCGTTAATCAGGGGAACACTGAAGCTTTCTTT.

This clone was picked up many times. The gene calls are TRBV4-1 and TRBJ2-1, with 12 bases aligning to TRBD2. From germline, CDR1 is MGHRA and CDR2 YSYEKL. CDR3 length: 20 amino acids. V shed 3 bases and J 6 bases; nucleotides not matched to a gene: 18. CDR3 loop: CASSHVGLAGRKVGGNEQFF. CDR3 DNA: TGCGCCAGCAGCCATGTAGGACTAGCGGGGCGAAAGGTCGGGGGCAATGAGCAGTTCTTC.

The chain combines TRBV10-3 with TRBJ2-3; TRBD2 matches 15 bases. This CDR3 has 15 residues. The germline CDR1 and CDR2 sequences are ENHRY and SYGVKD. Trimming took 11 bases from V and 6 from J; bases not matched to a gene: 9. CDR3 sequence (DNA): TGTGCCGCCACCGGGACTAGCGGGGGGCTGGATACGCAGTATTTT. Its translation: CAATGTSGGLDTQYF.

In its sample, this clone was seen a few times. The genes are TRBV10-3 and TRBJ2-7, with 9 nucleotides matching TRBD1. Germline assignment: CDR1 ENHRY and CDR2 SYGVKD. This CDR3 spans 17 amino acids. V lost 2 bases to trimming and J lost 3 bases; unmatched junction nucleotides: 11. In nucleotides, the CDR3 is TGTGCCATCAGTGAGGCGATCCTCGGGGACAGGGTCTACGAGCAGTACTTC. Translated, it gives CAISEAILGDRVYEQYF.

This clone was found a few times. The CDR3 DNA reads as TGTGCCAGCAGCCTGGAGGGTAGTGCTAGCTATGGCTACACCTTC. This gives the protein CASSLEGSASYGYTF. The rearrangement uses TRBV7-2 and TRBJ1-2, with D unclear. The germline V and J ends were trimmed by 5 bases and 4 bases, with 17 bases remaining between them. The CDR3 has 15 residues. Germline-derived CDR1 and CDR2 are SGHTA and FQGNSA.

This CDR3 reads CASSTRQGLTGELFF. DNA of the CDR3: TGTGCCAGCTCAACCCGACAGGGCCTCACCGGGGAGCTGTTTTTT. The rearrangement links TRBV18 to TRBJ2-2, with 7 bases identical to TRBD1. Germline V gene data show CDR1 as KGHSH and CDR2 as LQKENI. V lost 5 bases, J lost 4 bases, and 7 bases stayed unmatched. This CDR3 spans 15 amino acids.

The chain couples TRBV1 to TRBJ2-4; the D call in the table, TRBD2, was not verified against the DNA. TRBV1 is a recognized pseudogene. This CDR3 has 20 residues. CDR3 protein: CTSSQVKVLAGGQGKNIQYF. CDR3 bases: TGCACCAGCAGCCAAGTTAAGGTACTAGCGGGGGGGCAGGGCAAAAACATTCAGTACTTC.

The chain is built from TRBV12-3 or TRBV12-4 and TRBJ1-2; perhaps TRBD1 as D (6 bases). CDR3 length: 12 residues. V dropped 5 bases and J dropped 7 bases, with 11 bases sitting between them. For the CDR3, the DNA is TGTGCCAGCAGTCAACAGGGAGTTGGCTACACCTTC. Residues: CASSQQGVGYTF.

The rearrangement links TRBV5-8 to TRBJ1-2; TRBD1 agrees at 7 bases. CDR1 is SGHTS and CDR2 is YDEGEE in the germline V gene. V shed 4 bases, J shed 6 bases, and the junction held 12 bases outside the gene matches. CDR3 length equals 15 residues. The CDR3 is CASSGPGDRLDGYTF. The CDR3 DNA reads as TGTGCCAGCAGCGGACCCGGGGACAGACTCGATGGCTACACCTTC.

The gene calls are TRBV19 and TRBJ1-6; D perhaps matches TRBD1 (5 bases). Germline V lookup: CDR1 LNHDA, CDR2 SQIVND (reference sequence). Between the trimmed V and J ends, which lost 2 bases and 1 base, there was a span of 18 bases. The CDR3 runs 19 residues. In DNA, the CDR3 is TGTGCCAGTAGTATAACCCCGAAGGGAAAGGGGTCCTATAATTCACCCCTCCACTTT. Residues: CASSITPKGKGSYNSPLHF. The full variable domain, its missing parts supplied by reference TRBV19 and TRBJ1-6, is DGGITQSPKYLFRKEGQNVTLSCEQNLNHDAMYWYRQDPGQGLRLIYYSQIVNDFQKGDIAEGYSVSREKKESFPLTVTSAQKNPTAFYLCASSITPKGKGSYNSPLHFGNGTRLTVT.